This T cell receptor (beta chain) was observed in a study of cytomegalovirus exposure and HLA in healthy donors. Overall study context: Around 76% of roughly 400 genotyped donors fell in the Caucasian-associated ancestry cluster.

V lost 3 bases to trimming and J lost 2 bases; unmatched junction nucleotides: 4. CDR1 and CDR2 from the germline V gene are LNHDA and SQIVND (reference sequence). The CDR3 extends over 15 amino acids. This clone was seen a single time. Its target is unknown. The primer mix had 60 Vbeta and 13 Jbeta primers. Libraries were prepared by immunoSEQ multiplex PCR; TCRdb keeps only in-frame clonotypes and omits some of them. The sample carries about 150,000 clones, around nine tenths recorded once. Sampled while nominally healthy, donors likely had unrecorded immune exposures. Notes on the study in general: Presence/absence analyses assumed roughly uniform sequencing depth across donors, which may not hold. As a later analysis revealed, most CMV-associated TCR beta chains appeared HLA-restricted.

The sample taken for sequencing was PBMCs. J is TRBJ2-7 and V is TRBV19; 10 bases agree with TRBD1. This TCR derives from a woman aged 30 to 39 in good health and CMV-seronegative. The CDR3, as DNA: TGTGCCAGTAGTATCGACAGGGGGCGCCCCTACGAGCAGTACTTC. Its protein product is CASSIDRGRPYEQYF.